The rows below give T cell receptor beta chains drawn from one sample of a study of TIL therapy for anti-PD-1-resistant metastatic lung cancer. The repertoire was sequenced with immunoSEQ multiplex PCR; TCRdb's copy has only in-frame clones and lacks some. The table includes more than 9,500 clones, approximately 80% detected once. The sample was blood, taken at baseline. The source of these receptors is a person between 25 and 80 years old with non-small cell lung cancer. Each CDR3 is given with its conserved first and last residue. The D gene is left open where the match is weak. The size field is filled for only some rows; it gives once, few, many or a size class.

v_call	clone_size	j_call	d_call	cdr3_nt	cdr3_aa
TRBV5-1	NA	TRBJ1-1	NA	TGCGCCAGCAGCTCTCAGGCGAGTGACACTGAAGCTTTCTTT	CASSSQASDTEAFF
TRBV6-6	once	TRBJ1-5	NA	TGTGCCAGCAGGGCAGGGCAGGGGCCCCAGCATTTT	CASRAGQGPQHF
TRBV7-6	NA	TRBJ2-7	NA	TGTGCCAGCAGCTCGTTCTCGACCTACGAGCAGTACTTC	CASSSFSTYEQYF
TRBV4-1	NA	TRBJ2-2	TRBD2	TGCGCCAGCTCCCGGGGGGTAGTCGGTATTGCCGGGGAGCTGTTTTTT	CASSRGVVGIAGELFF
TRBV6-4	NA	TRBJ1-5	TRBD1	TGTGCCAGCACCCCCGGGACAGGGGCCGCTACAGGGCCCCAGCATTTT	CASTPGTGAATGPQHF
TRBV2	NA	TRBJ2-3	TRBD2	TGTGCCAGCAGGACTAGCGTCACAGATACGCAGTATTTT	CASRTSVTDTQYF
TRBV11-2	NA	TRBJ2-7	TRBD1	TGTGCCAGCAGCACCCCAGGGGGAATACCATCCTACGAGCAGTACTTC	CASSTPGGIPSYEQYF
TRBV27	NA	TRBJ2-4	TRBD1	TGTGCCAGTAAACCGAGGACAGGGGAAAACATTCAGTACTTC	CASKPRTGENIQYF
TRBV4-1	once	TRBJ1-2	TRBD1	TGCGCCAGCAGCCCCCCTCACACAACCGGGACAGGATATGGCTACACCTTC	CASSPPHTTGTGYGYTF
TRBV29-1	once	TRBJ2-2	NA	TGCAGCGGACAGAACACCGGGGAGCTGTTTTTT	CSGQNTGELFF
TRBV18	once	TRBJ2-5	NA	TGTGCCAGCAATAGGCAACCCCAAGAGACCCAGTACTTC	CASNRQPQETQYF
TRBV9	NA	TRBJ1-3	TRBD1	TGTGCCAGCAGCACCGGACAGGGGGTTAACTCTGGAAACACCATATATTTT	CASSTGQGVNSGNTIYF
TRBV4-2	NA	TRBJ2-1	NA	TGTGCCAGCAGCCAAGATATGGAAAGCTCCTACAATGAGCAGTTCTTC	CASSQDMESSYNEQFF
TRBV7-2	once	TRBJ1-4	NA	TGTGCCAGCAGCCAATCAGGCAGGGCTAATGAAAAACTGTTTTTT	CASSQSGRANEKLFF
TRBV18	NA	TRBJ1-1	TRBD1	TGTGCCAGCTCTCCCGCACAGGGGAGGAAGACTGAAGCTTTCTTT	CASSPAQGRKTEAFF
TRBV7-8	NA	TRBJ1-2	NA	TGTGCCAGCAGCTTAGCCGGGATGCAATATGGCTACACCTTC	CASSLAGMQYGYTF
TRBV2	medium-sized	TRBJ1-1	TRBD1	TGTGCCAGCAGGCCGACAGGGGGGACTGAAGCTTTCTTT	CASRPTGGTEAFF
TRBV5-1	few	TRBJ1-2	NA	TGCGCCAGCAGCGCGACGACCCGAAGGGACTATGGCTACACCTTC	CASSATTRRDYGYTF
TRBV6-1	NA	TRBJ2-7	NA	TGTGCCAGCAGTGAATCGGCGGACGGCTCCTACGAGCAGTACTTC	CASSESADGSYEQYF
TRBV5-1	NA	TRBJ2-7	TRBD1	TGCGCCAGCAGCCCGGGACAGGGTCTAAACGAGCAGTACTTC	CASSPGQGLNEQYF
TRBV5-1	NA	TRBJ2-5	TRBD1	TGCGCCAGCAGCCTAGGACAGGGGGCTTCAGTAGAGACCCAGTACTTC	CASSLGQGASVETQYF
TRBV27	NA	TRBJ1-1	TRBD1	TGTGCCAGCAGCCCCGCAGGGGGCTGGACTGAAGCTTTCTTT	CASSPAGGWTEAFF
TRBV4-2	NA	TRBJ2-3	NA	TGTGCCAGCAGCCAAGACGGCCCGGAGGATACGCAGTATTTT	CASSQDGPEDTQYF
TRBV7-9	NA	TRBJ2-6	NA	TGTGCCAGCAGCTCCGGGATTGTTTCTGGGGCCAACGTCCTGACTTTC	CASSSGIVSGANVLTF
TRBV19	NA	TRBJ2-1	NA	TGTGCCAGTAGTGTCCGACAGACTGATGAGCAGTTCTTC	CASSVRQTDEQFF
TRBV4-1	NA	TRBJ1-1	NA	TGCGCCAGCAGCCAAGACGGGGTCGGTGCTGAAGCTTTCTTT	CASSQDGVGAEAFF
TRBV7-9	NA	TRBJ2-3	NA	TGTGCCAGCAGCCTCCTCAGTGAAGATACGCAGTATTTT	CASSLLSEDTQYF
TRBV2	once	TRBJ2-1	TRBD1	TGTGCCAGCAGAGCATTGGACAGGACACAATCTTACAATGAGCAGTTCTTC	CASRALDRTQSYNEQFF
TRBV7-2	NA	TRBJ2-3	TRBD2	TGTGCCAGCAGCTTAGTTAGCGGGACCTATAGCACAGATACGCAGTATTTT	CASSLVSGTYSTDTQYF